The clone carrying this T cell receptor (beta chain) was recorded a few times. Its antigen is unidentified. It was through 5'RACE template switching that TCR cDNA was made, with a universal primer site and UMIs added. Using its own MiXCR run on the 5' RACE reads, TCRdb lists one record per CDR3 protein. The sample lists under 70,000 distinct CDR3 sequences, approximately 7% occurring once. This CDR3 contains 15 residues. Germline CDR1 reads SGHTA; CDR2 reads FQGNSA. V lost 0 bases, J lost 3 bases, and 11 bases lay in between. This sample was taken from a study of T cells after yellow fever vaccination. Regarding the study as a whole: Booster sampling recovered most clones from primary vaccination (less than 97% CD4, approximately 90% CD8).

The source material was CD8+ T cells sorted from PBMCs, sampled on the day of the first yellow fever vaccination. The clonotype was recovered from a man aged 18-30 years who received the YFV17D yellow fever vaccine. The gene calls are TRBV7-2 and TRBJ1-1; D might be TRBD1 (6 bases). The CDR3 sequence is CASSLASYRDTEAFF. The CDR3 DNA follows: TGTGCCAGCAGCTTAGCGTCGTACAGGGACACTGAAGCTTTCTTT.